The 2 T cell receptor beta chains presented below share a single source sample, sequenced in a study of shared clonotypes between healthy human individuals. TCRdb's copy holds only in-frame clones and misses some; the assay was immunoSEQ multiplex PCR. Of millions of clones detected, 85% to 95% appear once; the ten largest clones hold 0.1% to 0.15%. The sample taken for sequencing was naive CD4+ T cells sorted from blood. Subset indicated: CD45RA+ positively selected. The receptors derive from a young man in good health.

The chain recombines TRBV19 with TRBJ2-3; D gene uncertain. Germline V lookup: CDR1 LNHDA, CDR2 SQIVND (reference sequence). The CDR3 spans 11 residues. Trimming removed 5 bases at V and 5 bases at J, with 5 bases between. CDR3 sequence (DNA): TGTGCCAGTAGTGCTAAAGATACGCAGTATTTT. Its translation: CASSAKDTQYF. The whole variable domain, remainder taken from reference TRBV19 and TRBJ2-3, is DGGITQSPKYLFRKEGQNVTLSCEQNLNHDAMYWYRQDPGQGLRLIYYSQIVNDFQKGDIAEGYSVSREKKESFPLTVTSAQKNPTAFYLCASSAKDTQYFGPGTRLTVL.

This clone has just one count. The chain is built from TRBV7-9 and TRBJ2-7, with D possibly being TRBD1 or TRBD2 (5 bases each). From germline, CDR1 is SEHNR and CDR2 FQNEAQ (reference sequence). This CDR3 is 13 amino acids long. V was cut by 5 bases and J by 9 bases, with 17 bases left in between. CDR3 DNA sequence: TGTGCCAGCAGCCTCACCGGGACGTCGGGGCAGTACTTC. Protein: CASSLTGTSGQYF. Drawing the rest from reference TRBV7-9 and TRBJ2-7, the complete variable domain is DTGVSQNPRHKITKRGQNVTFRCDPISEHNRLYWYRQTLGQGPEFLTYFQNEAQLEKSRLLSDRFSAERPKGSFSTLEIQRTEQGDSAMYLCASSLTGTSGQYFGPGTRLTVT.